Sequencing of this T cell receptor beta chain was carried out in a study of cytomegalovirus exposure and HLA in healthy donors. Per the germline V gene, CDR1 is MDHEN and CDR2 is SYDVKM. The CDR3 consists of 15 residues. V shed 3 bases, J shed 5 bases, and the junction held 4 bases outside the gene matches. The PCR ran on 60 Vbeta and 13 Jbeta primers. Profiling relied on immunoSEQ multiplex PCR, and the TCRdb table lists in-frame clones only, not all of them. This repertoire includes about 88,000 clones. This TCR was recovered from a girl aged 10 to 17 in good health and CMV-seropositive. Source material: PBMCs. The chain is built from TRBV28 and TRBJ1-1; TRBD1 aligns across 12 bases. The CDR3 loop is CASSFRDRGRTEAFF. In nucleotides, the CDR3 is TGTGCCAGCAGTTTTAGGGACAGGGGGCGTACTGAAGCTTTCTTT.